This section outlines one TCR beta chain sequence together with its context. Participants came from 20 to 25 US areas, aged about 18 to 95 years. Clinical history as reported by participants underpinned cohort assignment. The sample comes from a study of blood T cell repertoires in COVID-19. As for the study in general: Samples of COVID-19 (acute and convalescent) were obtained from the United States, Italy and Spain.

Looked up from germline, CDR1 is SGHDT and CDR2 is YYEEEE. The ends were cut back, 0 bases at V and 0 bases at J, with 6 bases in the middle. The CDR3 extends over 15 amino acids. Measured with immunoSEQ multiplex PCR; TCRdb has only the in-frame clones, and not every one. The sample lists approximately 260,000 clones, around 81% occurring once. V gene TRBV5-6 combines with J gene TRBJ1-4, with D unresolved. What was sequenced was PBMCs or T cells enriched from blood (not recorded which). This clonotype originated in a man aged 50-60 years who had recovered from COVID-19. The CDR3 loop is CASSLAVATNEKLFF. The CDR3 region has the DNA TGTGCCAGCAGCTTGGCCGTTGCAACTAATGAAAAACTGTTTTTT. Full variable domain (rest looked up from reference TRBV5-6 and TRBJ1-4): DAGVTQSPTHLIKTRGQQVTLRCSPKSGHDTVSWYQQALGQGPQFIFQYYEEEERQRGNFPDRFSGHQFPNYSSELNVNALLLGDSALYLCASSLAVATNEKLFFGSGTQLSVL.